These 17 T cell receptor beta chains share one sample of origin, sequenced in a study of human T cells and chemical hapten exposure. Time point specified: patch test 1, 2 weeks after DPC sensitization. The treatment here: therapeutic diphenylcyclopropenone sensitization with weekly scalp DPC. Via MiXCR, TCRdb re-called the RACE reads, giving one row per CDR3 protein. Counted here are around 380,000 distinct CDR3 sequences, around 5% occurring once; the ten biggest clones make up over 2%. The sample in question was whole blood, obtained in connection with sensitization to the hapten diphenylcyclopropenone (DPC). The receptor set was obtained from a woman aged 50 to 60 with alopecia areata. Some clones in this sample may be carry-over from other donors' samples.

Only a few counts were recorded for this clonotype. The rearrangement joins TRBV7-6 to TRBJ1-3; D is unclear. With 0 bases removed from V and 0 bases from J, the gap between germline ends came to 12 bases. From germline, CDR1 is SGHVS and CDR2 FNYEAQ. This CDR3 has 17 residues. CDR3 region: CASSLAGGRPSGNTIYF. The CDR3 DNA reads TGTGCCAGCAGCTTAGCAGGAGGGAGACCCTCTGGAAACACCATATATTTT.

This clonotype was found many times. The chain has TRBV5-1 and TRBJ1-5; D is perhaps TRBD1 (5 bases). This CDR3 region has 15 residues. V was shortened by 2 bases and J by 4 bases, with 13 bases between the two germline ends. Looked up from germline, CDR1 is SGHRS and CDR2 is YFSETQ. As DNA, the CDR3 is TGCGCCAGCAGCTTTACAGGTCTGGGGAATCAGCCCCAGCATTTT. It codes for CASSFTGLGNQPQHF.

This clonotype has just a few counts. The chain joins TRBV7-2 to TRBJ1-2; D gene uncertain. The CDR3 runs to 13 residues. V lost 1 base to trimming and J lost 4 bases, with 7 bases between them. Germline loops: CDR1 SGHTA, CDR2 FQGNSA. This chain's CDR3 is CASSLGAVYGYTF. The DNA of the CDR3 is TGTGCCAGCAGCTTAGGAGCGGTCTATGGCTACACCTTC. Full variable domain (remainder filled in from reference TRBV7-2 and TRBJ1-2): GAGVSQSPSNKVTEKGKDVELRCDPISGHTALYWYRQSLGQGLEFLIYFQGNSAPDKSGLPSDRFSAERTGGSVSTLTIQRTQQEDSAVYLCASSLGAVYGYTFGSGTRLTVV.

This clonotype showed up many times. The chain recombines TRBV5-1 with TRBJ1-1, with no clear D. The CDR3 totals 16 residues. CDR1 SGHRS and CDR2 YFSETQ come from the germline V gene. With 0 bases removed from V and 10 bases from J, the gap between germline ends came to 22 bases. CDR3 residues: CASSLVPGSLQPGAFF. The CDR3 DNA reads as TGCGCCAGCAGCTTGGTGCCGGGGAGCCTACAACCGGGAGCTTTCTTT.

This clonotype was seen a few times. J is TRBJ2-3 and V is TRBV24-1; D unresolved. There are 14 residues in the CDR3. V lost 3 bases and J lost 0, with 6 bases in between. The germline CDR1 and CDR2 sequences are KGHDR and SFDVKD. CDR3 sequence: CATSDPDSTDTQYF. The CDR3 DNA is TGTGCCACCAGTGATCCCGACAGCACAGATACGCAGTATTTT.

This clonotype was recorded a few times. V gene TRBV24-1 combines with J gene TRBJ1-6, with 9 bases lining up with TRBD1. Trimming removed 7 bases from V and 7 bases from J; junction bases left unmatched: 16. CDR3 length: 18 residues. The germline CDR1 and CDR2 sequences are KGHDR and SFDVKD. The CDR3 sequence is CATRIGTGQTLMNSPLHF. The CDR3 DNA reads TGTGCCACCAGGATCGGGACAGGGCAAACGCTTATGAATTCACCCCTCCACTTT.

In its sample, this clonotype was seen many times. CDR3 DNA sequence: TGTGCCAGCAGTTCGCGGGATGGGGCCAATGAGCAGTTCTTC. Its protein product is CASSSRDGANEQFF. The chain has TRBV27 and TRBJ2-1; D is possibly TRBD2 (6 bases). This CDR3 contains 14 residues. Germline V gives CDR1 MNHEY, CDR2 SMNVEV (reference sequence). V lost 4 bases, J lost 6 bases, and 13 bases lay in between.

This clonotype was detected many times. This chain connects TRBV10-3 to TRBJ2-1; D possibly corresponds to TRBD2 (5 bases). The CDR3 sequence is 16 residues long. Trimming left V 4 bases short and J 6 bases short, with 19 bases between. From germline, CDR1 is ENHRY and CDR2 SYGVKD. The CDR3 nucleotides are TGTGCCATCAGTGGACCGGAGGAGGCGATCGGCAATGAGCAGTTCTTC. Translated: CAISGPEEAIGNEQFF.

This clonotype was detected ten times or more. The rearrangement joins TRBV5-4 to TRBJ2-7; D perhaps matches TRBD2 (6 bases). CDR1 is SGHNT, CDR2 YYREEE, per germline (reference sequence). V was trimmed by 2 bases and J by 3 bases, leaving 12 bases between them. This CDR3 contains 14 residues. CDR3 amino acids: CASSLSGRGYEQYF. The CDR3 DNA is TGTGCCAGCAGCTTAAGCGGGCGGGGCTACGAGCAGTACTTC.

This chain uses TRBV7-7 with TRBJ2-1; 8 positions agree with TRBD1. Germline CDR1 and CDR2: SSHAT and FNYEAQ (reference sequence). This CDR3 contains 14 residues. The ends lost 1 base at V and 15 bases at J; junction bases unmatched: 11. In DNA form, the CDR3 reads TGTGCCAGCAGCTTAGGGACAGGGCTCGATAAGGTGTTCTTC. Translating gives CASSLGTGLDKVFF.

There are many counts of this clonotype. This sequence joins TRBV7-2 and TRBJ1-6, with D uncertain. With 5 bases removed from V and 8 bases from J, the gap between germline ends came to 10 bases. Looked up from germline, CDR1 is SGHTA and CDR2 is FQGNSA. The CDR3 sequence is 13 residues long. The CDR3 protein is CASSPTGDSPLHF. The CDR3 DNA sequence: TGTGCCAGCAGCCCTACCGGGGATTCACCCCTCCACTTT.

This clonotype was seen ten or more times. This chain joins TRBV2 and TRBJ1-1; D is possibly TRBD1 (6 bases). The germline gives CDR1 SNHLY, CDR2 FYNNEI. The CDR3 runs 13 residues. Between the trimmed V and J ends, which lost 6 bases and 4 bases, there was a span of 12 bases. The CDR3 region is CASRPGDTTEAFF. DNA for the CDR3: TGTGCCAGCAGGCCAGGGGATACCACTGAAGCTTTCTTT.

This clonotype was detected only a few times. V is TRBV7-8 and J is TRBJ2-3, with D uncertain. Germline values: CDR1 SGHVS, CDR2 FQNEAQ. Trimming pared 5 bases from V and 1 base from J, leaving 13 bases between. The CDR3 spans 15 residues. The CDR3 DNA sequence: TGTGCCAGCAGCCTCTCCCCCGGAGGCACAGATACGCAGTATTTT. Its protein product is CASSLSPGGTDTQYF.

The J gene is TRBJ2-3, the V gene TRBV5-1; D is uncertain. Germline V gene lookup returns CDR1 SGHRS and CDR2 YFSETQ. The germline V and J ends were trimmed by 5 bases and 1 base, with 8 bases remaining between them. This CDR3 has 13 residues. CDR3 amino acids: CASRTVGTDTQYF. Written as DNA, the CDR3 is TGCGCCAGCAGAACCGTTGGCACAGATACGCAGTATTTT.

This clonotype was counted many times. The gene calls are TRBV20-1 and TRBJ1-3; D remains ambiguous. This CDR3 spans 15 amino acids. The germline CDR1 and CDR2 sequences are DFQATT and SNEGSKA (reference sequence). The V gene lost 5 bases and the J gene lost 0 bases, with 14 bases spanning the gap. Here the CDR3 reads CSARNFRSSGNTIYF. As DNA, the CDR3 is TGCAGTGCTCGGAATTTTAGAAGCTCTGGAAACACCATATATTTT.

This clonotype was detected many times. The rearrangement joins TRBV29-1 to TRBJ1-2, with D possibly matching TRBD1 (5 bases). V shed 4 bases and J shed 6 bases, with 12 bases lying between them. The CDR3 runs 12 residues. Per germline, CDR1 SQVTM and CDR2 ANQGSEA. The CDR3 DNA reads TGCAGCGTTGCCGGGACCGTTAATGGCTACACCTTC. It encodes CSVAGTVNGYTF.

In regard to this clonotype: Possible read error: a much larger clone is one base away. In this CDR3 the conserved last residue, phenylalanine or tryptophan, is missing, so a read error is likely. The DNA is omitted, as the CDR3 cannot be located on it reliably, and the CDR3 follows TCRdb's listing. The chain is built from TRBV12-3 or TRBV12-4 and TRBJ2-7; the DNA was not used to check the table's D call, TRBD1. Both ends counted, the CDR3 spans 12 residues. The CDR3: CASRSGTGGVNL.